The entry that follows covers one T cell receptor (beta chain) sequence. Other DNA sequences of this sample code for an identical CDR3. This specimen comes from a study of blood T cell repertoires in COVID-19. Study information: The United States, Italy and Spain provided the acute and convalescent COVID-19 samples.

Data came from immunoSEQ multiplex PCR; TCRdb stores just in-frame clones and leaves some out. The table shows under 400,000 clones, with approximately 83% occurring only once. Ages ranged from about 18 to 100 years, with residence in approximately 25 US areas. Sequencing was carried out using PBMCs or T cells enriched from blood (not recorded which). The TCR originated in a woman aged 40 to 55 with acute COVID-19.

The CDR3 sequence is CASSLVRGAYNEQFF. CDR3 bases: TGTGCCAGCAGCTTAGTCCGGGGGGCCTACAATGAGCAGTTCTTC. The chain employs TRBV11-3 and TRBJ2-1, with 7 bases lining up with TRBD2. J gave up 2 bases and V 1 base, and 2 bases lay outside the gene matches. Looked up from germline, CDR1 is SGHNT and CDR2 is YENEEA. This CDR3 is built from 15 residues.